The entry below describes one T cell receptor (beta chain). Sequenced by immunoSEQ multiplex PCR; TCRdb stores in-frame clones only, minus some. The table lists approximately 400,000 clones, 70% to 90% of them singletons. The data were taken from a study of blood T cell repertoires in COVID-19. This clonotype was sampled from a man younger than 40 who had recovered from COVID-19. The sample was PBMCs or T cells enriched from blood (not recorded which).

The CDR3 DNA follows: TGTGCCAGCAGCTTAGCATCGGGGTTGAACACTGAAGCTTTCTTT. Translating it yields CASSLASGLNTEAFF. The chain couples TRBV7-9 to TRBJ1-1, with D uncertain. Trimming shortened V by 0 bases and J by 0 bases, and 8 bases separated the two germline ends. Germline loops: CDR1 SEHNR, CDR2 FQNEAQ (reference sequence). The CDR3 spans 15 residues.